This T cell receptor beta chain was recorded in a study of blood T cell repertoires in COVID-19. Across the whole study: Researchers got acute and convalescent COVID-19 samples from the United States, Italy and Spain.

Repertoires were generated with immunoSEQ multiplex PCR, while TCRdb's copy carries only in-frame clones and drops some. The sample holds around 230,000 clones, 75% to 90% seen once. Material: PBMCs or T cells enriched from blood (not recorded which). The sequence derives from a man aged 40-50 years who had recovered from COVID-19.

The CDR3 sequence: CASSPPGVAGNEQFF. In DNA form, the CDR3 reads TGCGCCAGCAGTCCCCCTGGGGTAGCGGGAAATGAGCAGTTCTTC. V gene TRBV4-1 combines with J gene TRBJ2-1, with 8 bases that match TRBD2. Per the germline V gene, CDR1 is MGHRA and CDR2 is YSYEKL. The CDR3 spans 15 residues. Germline trimming cut 6 bases from V and 7 bases from J; bases unmatched to any gene: 11.